Listed here are 25 T cell receptor beta chains from one sample, sequenced in a study of T cells in Graves' hyperthyroidism and ophthalmopathy. Amplification yielded TCR beta CDR3 regions, with RNA transcripts as the source. An initial round of RT-PCR targeting the TCR CDR3 relied on the HTBI primer set. TCRdb re-derived calls from the multiplex PCR reads in MiXCR, one entry per CDR3 protein. The table has nearly 250,000 distinct CDR3 sequences, 24% seen once. Sequenced material: blood. All receptors derive from a woman aged 40 to 50 with Graves' ophthalmopathy.

This clonotype was picked up many times. The chain is built from TRBV19 and TRBJ1-1, with D hard to call. There are 13 residues in the CDR3. Trimming cost V 6 bases and J 0 bases, with 8 bases left between them. In germline, CDR1 is LNHDA, CDR2 SQIVND (reference sequence). CDR3 protein: CASSATVNTEAFF. The CDR3 DNA reads as TGTGCCAGTAGCGCCACAGTGAACACTGAAGCTTTCTTT.

The genes are TRBV28 and TRBJ1-2; D is perhaps TRBD1 (5 bases). The CDR3 is 13 residues long. Looked up from germline, CDR1 is MDHEN and CDR2 is SYDVKM. V was shortened by 6 bases and J by 3 bases, with 11 bases between the two germline ends. The CDR3 DNA is TGTGCCAGCAGCCTGGACATAGACTATGGCTACACCTTC. Residues: CASSLDIDYGYTF.

The sample holds many counts of this clonotype. The genes are TRBV10-2 and TRBJ2-7; 12 positions agree with TRBD2. Germline CDR1 and CDR2: WSHSY and SAAADI. J gave up 6 bases and V 10 bases, and 4 bases lay outside the gene matches. The CDR3 has 12 amino acids. The CDR3 is CATSSGRAEQYF. DNA of the CDR3: TGCGCCACATCTAGCGGGAGGGCCGAGCAGTACTTC.

The chain joins TRBV6-1 to TRBJ1-5; D is ambiguous. This CDR3 comprises 13 residues. V lost 8 bases, J lost 1 base, and 9 bases lay in between. Germline loops: CDR1 MNHNS, CDR2 SASEGT. As DNA, the CDR3 is TGTGCCAGCGTCGACCCCAGCAATCAGCCCCAGCATTTT. Protein sequence: CASVDPSNQPQHF.

The chain is built from TRBV6-2 or TRBV6-3 and TRBJ2-6; perhaps TRBD1 as D (6 bases). The CDR3 loop spans 18 amino acids. Germline lookup yields CDR1 MNHEY and CDR2 SVGEGT. Trimming pared 5 bases from V and 6 bases from J, leaving 23 bases between. The CDR3 DNA reads as TGTGCCAGCAGTCCCACCTCAGGGGTGTTGGTTGAGGCCAACGTCCTGACTTTC. Residues: CASSPTSGVLVEANVLTF.

There are many counts of this clonotype. This chain connects TRBV6-5 to TRBJ1-3; perhaps TRBD1 as D (6 bases). Per the germline V gene, CDR1 is MNHEY and CDR2 is SVGAGI. Between the trimmed V and J ends, which lost 6 bases and 0 bases, there was a span of 15 bases. The CDR3 length is 16 residues. The CDR3 protein is CASRRDTASSGNTIYF. CDR3 nucleotide sequence: TGTGCCAGCAGACGGGACACAGCGAGCTCTGGAAACACCATATATTTT.

V gene TRBV12-3 or TRBV12-4 combines with J gene TRBJ2-5, with D uncertain. This CDR3 has 14 amino acids. V lost 3 bases and J 5 bases, leaving 13 bases between the germline ends. The CDR3 region has the DNA TGTGCCAGCAGTTTTGTTGGGGTGGGGGAGACCCAGTACTTC. It encodes CASSFVGVGETQYF.

This clonotype has ten or more counts. The chain employs TRBV11-2 and TRBJ2-5; 9 nucleotides line up with TRBD2. The germline CDR1 and CDR2 sequences are SGHAT and FQNNGV. The V gene end was trimmed by 1 base and the J gene end by 4 bases; junction bases not matched to a gene: 13. This CDR3 is built from 18 residues. The CDR3 is CASSLGRGSGSLGETQYF. The CDR3 coding sequence is TGTGCCAGCAGCTTAGGTCGGGGTAGCGGGAGTTTGGGAGAGACCCAGTACTTC.

V gene TRBV6-1 combines with J gene TRBJ2-5; weak D call: TRBD2 (6 bases). The CDR3 totals 15 residues. Germline V gives CDR1 MNHNS, CDR2 SASEGT. Trimming left V 1 base short and J 5 bases short, with 14 bases between. In DNA form, the CDR3 reads TGTGCCAGCAGTGAAGAAGAGGGAGGTCGGGAGACCCAGTACTTC. This sequence encodes CASSEEEGGRETQYF.

This clonotype was recorded many times. The genes are TRBV12-3 or TRBV12-4 and TRBJ1-1; D possibly corresponds to TRBD1 (5 bases). Trimming removed 3 bases at V and 4 bases at J, with 15 bases between. The CDR3 runs to 15 residues. The CDR3 loop reads CASSFGGVGGTEAFF. The CDR3 DNA follows: TGTGCCAGCAGTTTTGGGGGGGTCGGGGGCACTGAAGCTTTCTTT.

At least ten counts were recorded for this clonotype. This chain uses TRBV6-5 with TRBJ2-7, with TRBD1 matching over 9 bases. Trimming took 7 bases from V and 2 from J; bases not matched to a gene: 6. Germline V gene lookup returns CDR1 MNHEY and CDR2 SVGAGI. The CDR3 is 14 residues long. CDR3 protein: CASKPGQGTYEQYF. The CDR3 DNA sequence: TGTGCCAGCAAGCCGGGACAGGGCACCTACGAGCAGTACTTC.

In its sample, this clonotype was seen a few times. With a much larger clone just one base away, this may be a read error. This rearrangement joins TRBV13 to TRBJ1-1, with unresolved D. The CDR3 runs 13 residues. Looked up from germline, CDR1 is PRHDT and CDR2 is FYEKMQ (reference sequence). Between the trimmed V and J ends, which lost 2 bases and 1 base, there was a span of 5 bases. CDR3 sequence reads: CASSLQSNTEAFF. The CDR3 DNA is TGTGCCAGCAGCTTACAATCGAACACTGAAGCTTTCTTT.

This clonotype was seen repeatedly, ten times or more. The CDR3 nucleotides read TGCAGTGCTAGAGGCCGACTAGCGGTCTCCTACGAGCAGTACTTC. Its translation is CSARGRLAVSYEQYF. This sequence joins TRBV20-1 and TRBJ2-7; 9 bases are shared with TRBD2. The germline gives CDR1 DFQATT, CDR2 SNEGSKA (reference sequence). CDR3 length: 15 amino acids. The J segment lost 0 bases and the V segment lost 1 base, leaving 4 bases of the junction unmatched.

The rearrangement uses TRBV6-2 or TRBV6-3 and TRBJ2-7, with TRBD1 identical over 8 bases. V was pared by 0 bases and J by 11 bases, with 3 bases of the junction left unmatched. CDR3 length equals 12 residues. Germline-derived CDR1 and CDR2 are MNHEY and SVGEGT. The chain's CDR3 is CASSYSPGQEYF. The CDR3 coding sequence is TGTGCCAGCAGTTACTCACCGGGACAGGAGTACTTC.

This clonotype was seen at least ten times. The chain employs TRBV28 and TRBJ2-7; a possible D gene is TRBD2 (6 bases). CDR1 is MDHEN, CDR2 SYDVKM, per germline. Trimming took off 2 bases at V and 7 bases at J, with 18 bases between the two ends. CDR3 size: 15 residues. CDR3 DNA: TGTGCCAGCAGTTTAACTTCGGAGGGTTGGTGGGAGCAGTACTTC. Its protein product is CASSLTSEGWWEQYF.

This clonotype was found many times. The chain has TRBV19 and TRBJ2-4; a possible D gene is TRBD1 (5 bases). V lost 4 bases and J lost 0, with 7 bases in between. Germline V gene lookup returns CDR1 LNHDA and CDR2 SQIVND (reference sequence). CDR3 length: 14 amino acids. CDR3 nucleotide sequence: TGTGCCAGTAGTAGTAGGGGAGCCAAAAACATTCAGTACTTC. Protein: CASSSRGAKNIQYF.

This chain links TRBV30 with TRBJ1-2; D gene uncertain. This CDR3 spans 14 amino acids. V lost 0 bases, J lost 1 base, and 9 bases lay in between. CDR1 and CDR2 (germline): GTSNPN, SVGIG (reference sequence). CDR3 in amino acids: CAWSVGRLNYGYTF. The CDR3 DNA reads as TGTGCCTGGAGTGTAGGCAGGCTTAACTATGGCTACACCTTC.

This CDR3 is CASSLRQGLTSNQPQHF. CDR3 sequence (DNA): TGTGCCAGCAGTTTGAGGCAGGGGCTCACAAGCAATCAGCCCCAGCATTTT. This chain connects TRBV27 to TRBJ1-5, with D perhaps TRBD1 (6 bases). V was shortened by 3 bases and J by 1 base, with 16 bases between the two germline ends. This CDR3 is built from 17 residues. CDR1 and CDR2 (germline): MNHEY, SMNVEV (reference sequence).

This clonotype was observed many times. The gene calls are TRBV6-4 and TRBJ2-2; D uncertain. CDR1 is MRHNA and CDR2 is SNTAGT in the germline V gene. This CDR3 comprises 13 residues. The V gene lost 3 bases and the J gene lost 5 bases, with 7 bases spanning the gap. CDR3 loop: CASSEKGTGELFF. For the CDR3, the DNA is TGTGCCAGCAGTGAGAAGGGTACCGGGGAGCTGTTTTTT.

The table lists this clonotype with many counts. The chain links TRBV2 to TRBJ1-5, with unresolved D. The CDR3 is 13 residues long. Germline CDR1 reads SNHLY; CDR2 reads FYNNEI. V lost 4 bases and J lost 5, with 9 bases in between. The CDR3 region is CASSVRAYQPQHF. DNA of the CDR3: TGTGCCAGCAGTGTTAGGGCTTATCAGCCCCAGCATTTT.

In its sample, this clonotype was seen many times. The J gene is TRBJ2-7, the V gene TRBV11-1, with 14 bases that match TRBD2. The V gene's germline CDR1 is SGHAT and CDR2 FQDESV (reference sequence). The CDR3 has 18 amino acids. V lost 5 bases and J lost 6; bases outside the gene matches: 15. The CDR3 region is CASSRIVGTSGGEGEQYF. CDR3 nucleotides: TGTGCCAGCAGCCGAATTGTAGGGACTAGCGGGGGCGAGGGCGAGCAGTACTTC.

With regard to this clonotype: Its ends do not fully match the called genes, so a read error is possible. V is TRBV7-9 and J is TRBJ2-5; D uncertain. The CDR3 is 15 amino acids. The germline V gene has CDR1 SEHNR and CDR2 FQNEAQ (reference sequence). The CDR3 spells CTSSLFLASQETQYF. The CDR3 bases are TGTACCAGCAGCTTATTTCTGGCCAGCCAAGAGACCCAGTACTTC.

This clonotype was observed many times. The genes are TRBV30 and TRBJ1-1, with a weak D call TRBD1 (6 bases). The germline V gene has CDR1 GTSNPN and CDR2 SVGIG (reference sequence). CDR3 length equals 15 residues. Trimming removed 4 bases from V and 1 base from J, with 16 bases in between. The CDR3 sequence is CAWTGGGLGNTEAFF. As DNA, the CDR3 is TGTGCCTGGACCGGGGGGGGCCTCGGGAACACTGAAGCTTTCTTT.

The chain uses TRBV5-5 and TRBJ1-5, with D maybe TRBD1 (6 bases). Trimming took off 4 bases at V and 1 base at J, with 12 bases between the two ends. CDR1 and CDR2 (germline): SGHKS, YYEKEE (reference sequence). The CDR3 runs to 15 residues. As DNA, the CDR3 is TGTGCCAGCAGCATGGACAGATTGAGCAATCAGCCCCAGCATTTT. It encodes CASSMDRLSNQPQHF.

This clonotype was seen at least ten times. V gene TRBV5-1 combines with J gene TRBJ1-6; unclear D gene. This CDR3 is 13 amino acids long. Per the germline V gene, CDR1 is SGHRS and CDR2 is YFSETQ. Deletions cut 4 bases from V and 5 bases from J, with 7 bases between. The CDR3 sequence: CASSGTDNSPLHF. The CDR3 region has the DNA TGCGCCAGCAGCGGCACAGATAATTCACCCCTCCACTTT. Full variable domain (outside the CDR3, taken from reference TRBV5-1 and TRBJ1-6): KAGVTQTPRYLIKTRGQQVTLSCSPISGHRSVSWYQQTPGQGLQFLFEYFSETQRNKGNFPGRFSGRQFSNSRSEMNVSTLELGDSALYLCASSGTDNSPLHFGNGTRLTVT.